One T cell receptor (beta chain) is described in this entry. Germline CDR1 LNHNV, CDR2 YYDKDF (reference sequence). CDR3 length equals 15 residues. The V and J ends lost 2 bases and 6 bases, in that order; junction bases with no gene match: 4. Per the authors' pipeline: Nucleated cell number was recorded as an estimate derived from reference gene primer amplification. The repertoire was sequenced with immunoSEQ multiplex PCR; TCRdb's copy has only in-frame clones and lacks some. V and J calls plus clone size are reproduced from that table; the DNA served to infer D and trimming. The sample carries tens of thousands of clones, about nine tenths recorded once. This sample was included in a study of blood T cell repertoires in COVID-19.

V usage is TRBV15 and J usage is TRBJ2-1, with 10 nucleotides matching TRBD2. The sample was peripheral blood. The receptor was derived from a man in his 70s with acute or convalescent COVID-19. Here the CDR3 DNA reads TGTGCCACCAGCAGAAGCGGGGGGGTCCTCAATGAGCAGTTCTTC. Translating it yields CATSRSGGVLNEQFF.